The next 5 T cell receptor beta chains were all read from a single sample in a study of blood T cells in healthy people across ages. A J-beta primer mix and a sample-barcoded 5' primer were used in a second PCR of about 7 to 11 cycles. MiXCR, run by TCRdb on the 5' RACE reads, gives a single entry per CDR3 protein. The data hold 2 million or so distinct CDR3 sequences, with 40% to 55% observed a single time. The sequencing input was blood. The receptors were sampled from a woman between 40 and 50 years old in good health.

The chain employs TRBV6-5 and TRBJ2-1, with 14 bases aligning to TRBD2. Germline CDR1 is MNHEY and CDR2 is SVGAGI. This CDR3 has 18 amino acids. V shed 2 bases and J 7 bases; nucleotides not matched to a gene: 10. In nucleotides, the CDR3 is TGTGCCAGCAGTTACACGACTAGCGGGGGGGCCTTCCAGAATGAGCAGTTCTTC. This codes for CASSYTTSGGAFQNEQFF.

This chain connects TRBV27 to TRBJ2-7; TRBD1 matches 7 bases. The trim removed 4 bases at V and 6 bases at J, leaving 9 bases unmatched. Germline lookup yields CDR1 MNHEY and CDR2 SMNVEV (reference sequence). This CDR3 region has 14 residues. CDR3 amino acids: CASSYKTGIGEQYF. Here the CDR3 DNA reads TGTGCCAGCAGTTATAAGACAGGGATCGGCGAGCAGTACTTC.

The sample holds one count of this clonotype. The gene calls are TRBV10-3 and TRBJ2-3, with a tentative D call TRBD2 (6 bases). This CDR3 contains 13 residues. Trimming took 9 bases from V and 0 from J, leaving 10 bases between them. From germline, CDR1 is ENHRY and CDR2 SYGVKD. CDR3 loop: CAIARGSTDTQYF. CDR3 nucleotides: TGTGCCATTGCCCGGGGGAGCACAGATACGCAGTATTTT.

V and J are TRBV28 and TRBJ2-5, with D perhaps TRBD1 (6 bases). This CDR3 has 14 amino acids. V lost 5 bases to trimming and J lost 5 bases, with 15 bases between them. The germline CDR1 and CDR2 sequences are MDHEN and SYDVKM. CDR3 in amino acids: CASSGGQFLETQYF. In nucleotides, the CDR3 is TGTGCCAGCAGTGGGGGACAATTTCTGGAGACCCAGTACTTC.

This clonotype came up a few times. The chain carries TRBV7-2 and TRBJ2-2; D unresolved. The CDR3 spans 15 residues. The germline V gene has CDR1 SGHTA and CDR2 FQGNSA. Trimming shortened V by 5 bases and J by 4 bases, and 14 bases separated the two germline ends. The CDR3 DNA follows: TGTGCCAGCAGCCCAGCATGGGCCTCCACCGGGGAGCTGTTTTTT. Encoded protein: CASSPAWASTGELFF.